This T cell receptor beta chain stems from a study of cytomegalovirus exposure and HLA in healthy donors. The study, taken as a whole, reports: The HLA-A and HLA-B alleles of most subjects were reportedly predicted accurately from TCR beta sequences. Immune exposure information comprised only CMV serostatus.

Comments on this clone: As yet, its antigen is unknown.

The V segment lost 3 bases and the J segment 3 bases; nucleotides outside the gene matches: 4. CDR1 is SEHNR and CDR2 is FQNEAQ in the germline V gene (reference sequence). The CDR3 is 14 residues long. Amplification used 60 Vbeta primers and 13 Jbeta primers. Some clones are missing from TCRdb's copy, which holds only in-frame ones; the method was immunoSEQ multiplex PCR. The data show over 150,000 clones, roughly two thirds seen once. The rearrangement joins TRBV7-9 to TRBJ2-5; 7 bases fit TRBD1. The sample taken for sequencing was PBMCs. The receptor was derived from a woman aged 25-40 years in good health and CMV-seronegative. CDR3 region: CASSLVGTEETQYF. The CDR3 DNA sequence: TGTGCCAGCAGCTTGGTCGGGACAGAAGAGACCCAGTACTTC.